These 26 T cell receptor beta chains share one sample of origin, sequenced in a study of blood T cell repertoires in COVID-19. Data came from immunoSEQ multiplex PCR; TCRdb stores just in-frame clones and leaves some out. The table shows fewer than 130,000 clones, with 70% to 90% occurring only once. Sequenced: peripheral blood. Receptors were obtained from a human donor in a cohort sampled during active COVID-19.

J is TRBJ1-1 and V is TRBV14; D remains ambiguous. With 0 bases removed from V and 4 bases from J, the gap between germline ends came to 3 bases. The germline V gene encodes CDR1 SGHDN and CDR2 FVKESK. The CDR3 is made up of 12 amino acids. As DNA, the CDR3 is TGTGCCAGCAGCCAAGAGAGCACTGAAGCTTTCTTT. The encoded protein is CASSQESTEAFF.

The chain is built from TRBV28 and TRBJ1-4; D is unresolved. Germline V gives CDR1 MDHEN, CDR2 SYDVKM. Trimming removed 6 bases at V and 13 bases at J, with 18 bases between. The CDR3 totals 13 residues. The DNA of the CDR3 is TGTGCCAGCAGCCGGGAAACCCAATCCAGACTGTTTTTT. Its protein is CASSRETQSRLFF.

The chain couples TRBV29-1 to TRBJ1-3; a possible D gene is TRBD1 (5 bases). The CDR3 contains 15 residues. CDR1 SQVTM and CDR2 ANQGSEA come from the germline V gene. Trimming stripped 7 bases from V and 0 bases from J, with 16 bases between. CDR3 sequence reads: CSAVEGFSSGNTIYF. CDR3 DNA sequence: TGCAGCGCCGTGGAGGGGTTCTCCTCTGGAAACACCATATATTTT.

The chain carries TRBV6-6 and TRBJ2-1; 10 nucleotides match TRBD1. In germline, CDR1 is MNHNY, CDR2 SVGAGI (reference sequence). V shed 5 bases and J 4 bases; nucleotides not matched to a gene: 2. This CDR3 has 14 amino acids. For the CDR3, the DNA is TGTGCCAGCAGTACGGGACAGGGGTACAATGAGCAGTTCTTC. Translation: CASSTGQGYNEQFF.

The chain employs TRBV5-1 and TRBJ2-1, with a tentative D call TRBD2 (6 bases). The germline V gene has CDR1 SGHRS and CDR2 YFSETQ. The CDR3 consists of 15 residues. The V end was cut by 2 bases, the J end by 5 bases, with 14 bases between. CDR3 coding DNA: TGCGCCAGCAGCTTCTTGAGGACTACAGACAATGAGCAGTTCTTC. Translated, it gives CASSFLRTTDNEQFF.

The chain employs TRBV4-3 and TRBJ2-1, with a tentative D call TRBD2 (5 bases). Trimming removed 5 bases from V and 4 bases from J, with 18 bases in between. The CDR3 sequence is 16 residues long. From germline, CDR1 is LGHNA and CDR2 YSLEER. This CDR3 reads CASSTRGYNNYNEQFF. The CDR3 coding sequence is TGCGCCAGCAGCACCCGAGGGTATAATAATTACAATGAGCAGTTCTTC.

CDR3 nucleotides: TGTGCCAGCAACCTAGCGGGAGGCAATGAGCAGTTCTTC. Translated, it gives CASNLAGGNEQFF. The rearrangement links TRBV9 to TRBJ2-1, with TRBD2 identical over 11 bases. This CDR3 comprises 13 residues. The V gene's germline CDR1 is SGDLS and CDR2 YYNGEE. V gave up 6 bases and J gave up 6 bases; unmatched junction bases: 2. The whole variable domain, remainder taken from reference TRBV9 and TRBJ2-1, is DSGVTQTPKHLITATGQRVTLRCSPRSGDLSVYWYQQSLDQGLQFLIQYYNGEERAKGNILERFSAQQFPDLHSELNLSSLELGDSALYFCASNLAGGNEQFFGPGTRLTVL.

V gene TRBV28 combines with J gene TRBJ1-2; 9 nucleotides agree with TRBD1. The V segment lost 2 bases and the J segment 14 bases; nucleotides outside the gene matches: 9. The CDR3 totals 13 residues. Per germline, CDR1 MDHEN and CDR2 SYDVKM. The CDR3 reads CASSLLRQGDQTF. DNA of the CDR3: TGTGCCAGCAGTTTACTGCGACAGGGGGACCAGACCTTC.

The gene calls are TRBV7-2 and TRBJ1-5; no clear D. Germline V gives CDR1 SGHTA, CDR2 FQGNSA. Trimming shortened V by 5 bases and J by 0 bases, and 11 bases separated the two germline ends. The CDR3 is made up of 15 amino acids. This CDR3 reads CASSMGGASNQPQHF. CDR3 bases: TGTGCCAGCAGCATGGGAGGTGCTAGCAATCAGCCCCAGCATTTT.

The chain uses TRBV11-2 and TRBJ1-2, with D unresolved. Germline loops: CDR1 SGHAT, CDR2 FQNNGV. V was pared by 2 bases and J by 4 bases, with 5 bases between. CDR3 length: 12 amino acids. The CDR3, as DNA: TGTGCCAGCAGCTTACAGTTCTATGGCTACACCTTC. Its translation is CASSLQFYGYTF.

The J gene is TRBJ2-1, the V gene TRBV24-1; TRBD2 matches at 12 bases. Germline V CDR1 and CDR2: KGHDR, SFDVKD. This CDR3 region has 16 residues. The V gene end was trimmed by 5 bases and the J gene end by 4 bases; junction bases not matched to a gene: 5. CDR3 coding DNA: TGTGCCACCAGTGGGCTACTAGCGGGAGGTTACAATGAGCAGTTCTTC. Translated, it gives CATSGLLAGGYNEQFF.

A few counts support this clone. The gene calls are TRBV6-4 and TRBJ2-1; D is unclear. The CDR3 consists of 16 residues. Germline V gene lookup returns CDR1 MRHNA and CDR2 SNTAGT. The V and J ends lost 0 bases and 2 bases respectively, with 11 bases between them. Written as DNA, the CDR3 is TGTGCCAGCAGTGACTCTTGGCGACAAACCTACAATGAGCAGTTCTTC. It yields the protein CASSDSWRQTYNEQFF.

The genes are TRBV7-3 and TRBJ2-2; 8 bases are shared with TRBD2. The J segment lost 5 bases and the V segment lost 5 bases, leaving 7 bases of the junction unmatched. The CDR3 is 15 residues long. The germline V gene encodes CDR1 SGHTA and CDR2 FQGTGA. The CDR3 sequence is CASSMTSAQTGELFF. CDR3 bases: TGTGCCAGCAGCATGACTAGCGCCCAGACCGGGGAGCTGTTTTTT.

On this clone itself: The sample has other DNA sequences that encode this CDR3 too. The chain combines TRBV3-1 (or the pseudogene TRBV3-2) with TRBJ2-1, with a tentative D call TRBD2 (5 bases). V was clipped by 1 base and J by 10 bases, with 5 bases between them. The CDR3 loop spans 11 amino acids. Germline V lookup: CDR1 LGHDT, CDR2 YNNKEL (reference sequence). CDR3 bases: TGTGCCAGCAGCCAAGCGGGAGAGCAGTTCTTC. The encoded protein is CASSQAGEQFF.

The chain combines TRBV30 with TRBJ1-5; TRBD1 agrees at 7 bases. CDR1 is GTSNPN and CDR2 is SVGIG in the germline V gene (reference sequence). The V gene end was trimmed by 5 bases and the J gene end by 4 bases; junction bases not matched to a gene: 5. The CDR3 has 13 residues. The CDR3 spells CAWSGQPNQPQHF. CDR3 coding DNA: TGTGCCTGGTCGGGACAGCCGAATCAGCCCCAGCATTTT. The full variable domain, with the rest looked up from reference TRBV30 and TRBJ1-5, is SQTIHQWPATLVQPVGSPLSLECTVEGTSNPNLYWYRQAAGRGLQLLFYSVGIGQISSEVPQNLSASRPQDRQFILSSKKLLLSDSGFYLCAWSGQPNQPQHFGDGTRLSIL.

The CDR3 DNA reads as TGTGCCAGCAGTGACCCAGGGTCCGGCTACACCTTC. The encoded protein is CASSDPGSGYTF. The gene calls are TRBV12-3 or TRBV12-4 and TRBJ1-2, with D perhaps matching TRBD1 (5 bases). CDR3 length: 12 amino acids. The V end lost 5 bases, the J end lost 8 bases, and 12 bases lay between the germline ends.

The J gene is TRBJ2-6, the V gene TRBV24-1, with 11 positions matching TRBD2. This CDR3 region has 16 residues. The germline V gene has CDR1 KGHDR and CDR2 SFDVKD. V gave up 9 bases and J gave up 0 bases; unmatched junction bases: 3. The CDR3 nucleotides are TGTGCCACCTCGCTAGCGGGAGGCTCTGGGGCCAACGTCCTGACTTTC. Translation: CATSLAGGSGANVLTF.

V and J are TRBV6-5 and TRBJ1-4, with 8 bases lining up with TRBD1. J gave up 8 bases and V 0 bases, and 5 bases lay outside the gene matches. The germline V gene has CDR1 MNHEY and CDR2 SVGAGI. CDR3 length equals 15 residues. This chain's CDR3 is CASSYSQGAREKLFF. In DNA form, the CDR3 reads TGTGCCAGCAGTTACTCTCAGGGGGCGCGGGAAAAACTGTTTTTT.

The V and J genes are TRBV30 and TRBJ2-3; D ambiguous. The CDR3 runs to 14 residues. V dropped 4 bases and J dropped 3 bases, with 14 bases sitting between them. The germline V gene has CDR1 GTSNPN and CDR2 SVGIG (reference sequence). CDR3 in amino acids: CAWTRQISTDTQYF. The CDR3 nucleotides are TGTGCCTGGACTCGACAAATATCAACAGATACGCAGTATTTT.

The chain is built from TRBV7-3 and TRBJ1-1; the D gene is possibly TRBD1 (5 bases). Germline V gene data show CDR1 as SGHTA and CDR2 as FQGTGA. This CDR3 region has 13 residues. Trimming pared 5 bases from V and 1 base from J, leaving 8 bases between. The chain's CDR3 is CASSDQGNTEAFF. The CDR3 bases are TGTGCCAGCAGCGACCAGGGGAACACTGAAGCTTTCTTT. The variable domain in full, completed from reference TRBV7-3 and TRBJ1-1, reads GAGVSQTPSNKVTEKGKYVELRCDPISGHTALYWYRQSLGQGPEFLIYFQGTGAADDSGLPNDRFFAVRPEGSVSTLKIQRTERGDSAVYLCASSDQGNTEAFFGQGTRLTVV.

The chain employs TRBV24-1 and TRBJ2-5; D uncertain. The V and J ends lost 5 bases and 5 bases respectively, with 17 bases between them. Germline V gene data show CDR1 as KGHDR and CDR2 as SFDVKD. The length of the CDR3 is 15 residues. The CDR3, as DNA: TGTGCCACCAGTGCCCTTACTGAGAGAGAGGAGACCCAGTACTTC. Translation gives CATSALTEREETQYF.

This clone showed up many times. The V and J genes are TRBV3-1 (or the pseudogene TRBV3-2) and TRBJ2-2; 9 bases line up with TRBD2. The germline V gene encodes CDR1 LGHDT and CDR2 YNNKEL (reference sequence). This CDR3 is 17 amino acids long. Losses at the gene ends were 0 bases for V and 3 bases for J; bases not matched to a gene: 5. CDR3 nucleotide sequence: TGTGCCAGCAGCCAAGACCTAGCGGGGACATACACCGGGGAGCTGTTTTTT. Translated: CASSQDLAGTYTGELFF.

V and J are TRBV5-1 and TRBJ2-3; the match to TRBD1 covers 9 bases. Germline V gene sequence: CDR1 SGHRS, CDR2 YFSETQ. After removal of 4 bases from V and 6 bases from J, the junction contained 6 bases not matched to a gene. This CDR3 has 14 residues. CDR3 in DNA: TGCGCCAGCAGCCGAACAGGGGGCAGCGATACGCAGTATTTT. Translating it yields CASSRTGGSDTQYF.

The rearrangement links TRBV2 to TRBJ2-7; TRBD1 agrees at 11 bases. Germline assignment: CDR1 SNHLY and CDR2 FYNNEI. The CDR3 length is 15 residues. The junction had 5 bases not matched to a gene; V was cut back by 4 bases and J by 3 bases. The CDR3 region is CASSAYGTGGYEQYF. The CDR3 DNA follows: TGTGCCAGCAGTGCCTATGGGACAGGGGGCTACGAGCAGTACTTC.

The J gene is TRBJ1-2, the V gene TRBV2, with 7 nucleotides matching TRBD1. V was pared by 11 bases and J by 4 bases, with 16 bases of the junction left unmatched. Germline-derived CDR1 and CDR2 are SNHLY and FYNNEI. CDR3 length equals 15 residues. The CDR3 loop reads CAGGRGREVFYGYTF. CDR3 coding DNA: TGTGCCGGCGGGAGGGGGCGAGAGGTTTTCTATGGCTACACCTTC.

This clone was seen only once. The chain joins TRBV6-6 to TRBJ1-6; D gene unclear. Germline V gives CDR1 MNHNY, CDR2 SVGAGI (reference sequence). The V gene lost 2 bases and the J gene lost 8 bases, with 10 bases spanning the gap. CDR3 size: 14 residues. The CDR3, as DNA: TGTGCCAGCAGTTACCACGGGGAGGATTCACCCCTCCACTTT. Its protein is CASSYHGEDSPLHF.